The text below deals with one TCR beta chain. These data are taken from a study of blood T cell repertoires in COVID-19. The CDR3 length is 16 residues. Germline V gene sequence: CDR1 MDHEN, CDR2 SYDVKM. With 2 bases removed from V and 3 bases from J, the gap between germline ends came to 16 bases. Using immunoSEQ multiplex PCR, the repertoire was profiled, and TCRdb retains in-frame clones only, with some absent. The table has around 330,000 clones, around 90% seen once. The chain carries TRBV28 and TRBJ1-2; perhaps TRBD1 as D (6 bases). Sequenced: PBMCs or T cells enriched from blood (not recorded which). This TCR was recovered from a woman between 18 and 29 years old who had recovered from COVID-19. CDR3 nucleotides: TGTGCCAGCAGTTTACCGGTGATGGACAGTTACTATGGCTACACCTTC. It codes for CASSLPVMDSYYGYTF.